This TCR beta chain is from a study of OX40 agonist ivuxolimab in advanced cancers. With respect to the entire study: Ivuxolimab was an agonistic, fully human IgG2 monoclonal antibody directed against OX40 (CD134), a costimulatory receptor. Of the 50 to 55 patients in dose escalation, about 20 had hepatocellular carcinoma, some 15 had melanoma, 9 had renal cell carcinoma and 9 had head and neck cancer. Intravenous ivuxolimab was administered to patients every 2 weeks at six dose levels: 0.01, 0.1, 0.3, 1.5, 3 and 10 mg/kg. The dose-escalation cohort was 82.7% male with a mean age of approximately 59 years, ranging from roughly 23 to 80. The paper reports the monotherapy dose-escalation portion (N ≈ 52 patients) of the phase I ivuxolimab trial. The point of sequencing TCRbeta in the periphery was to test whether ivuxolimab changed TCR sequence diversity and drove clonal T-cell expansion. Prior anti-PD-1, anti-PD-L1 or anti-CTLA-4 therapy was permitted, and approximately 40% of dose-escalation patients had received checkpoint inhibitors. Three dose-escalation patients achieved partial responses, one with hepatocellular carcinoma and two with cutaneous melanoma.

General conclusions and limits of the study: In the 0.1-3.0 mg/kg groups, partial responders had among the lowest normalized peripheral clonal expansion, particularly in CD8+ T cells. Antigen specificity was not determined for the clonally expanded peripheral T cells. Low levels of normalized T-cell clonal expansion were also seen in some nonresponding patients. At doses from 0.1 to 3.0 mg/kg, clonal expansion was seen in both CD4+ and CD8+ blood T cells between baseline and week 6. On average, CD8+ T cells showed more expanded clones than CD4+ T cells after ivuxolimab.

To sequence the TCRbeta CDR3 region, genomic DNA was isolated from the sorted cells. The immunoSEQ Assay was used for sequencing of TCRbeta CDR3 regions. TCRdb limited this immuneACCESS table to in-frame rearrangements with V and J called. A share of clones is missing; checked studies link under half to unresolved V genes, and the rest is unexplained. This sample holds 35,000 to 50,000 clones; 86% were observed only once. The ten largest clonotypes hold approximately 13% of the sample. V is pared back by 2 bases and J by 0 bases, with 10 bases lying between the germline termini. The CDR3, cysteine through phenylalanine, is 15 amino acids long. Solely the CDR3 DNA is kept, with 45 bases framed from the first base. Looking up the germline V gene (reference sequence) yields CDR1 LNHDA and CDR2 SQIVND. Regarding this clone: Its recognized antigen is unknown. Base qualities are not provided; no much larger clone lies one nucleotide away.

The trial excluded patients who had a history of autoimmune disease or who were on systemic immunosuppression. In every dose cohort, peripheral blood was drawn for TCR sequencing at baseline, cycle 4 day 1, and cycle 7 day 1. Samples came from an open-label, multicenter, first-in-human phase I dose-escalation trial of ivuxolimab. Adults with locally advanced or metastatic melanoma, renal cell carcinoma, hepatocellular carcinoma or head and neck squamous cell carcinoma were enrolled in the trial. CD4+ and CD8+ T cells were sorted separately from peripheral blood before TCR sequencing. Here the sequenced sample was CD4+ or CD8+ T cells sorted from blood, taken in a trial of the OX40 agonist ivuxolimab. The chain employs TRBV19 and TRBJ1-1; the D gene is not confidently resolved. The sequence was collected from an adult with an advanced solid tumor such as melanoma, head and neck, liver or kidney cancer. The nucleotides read TGTGCCAGTAGTATATATGGAGAAGTGAACACTGAAGCTTTCTTT. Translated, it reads CASSIYGEVNTEAFF.